This T cell receptor (beta chain) came from a study of T-cell memory formation after mild COVID-19. Across the study: Clusters were largely donor specific. The study, taken as a whole, reports: Detection of some responders pre-infection suggested pre-existing cross-reactive memory T cells participated. Chiefly within CM and EM were the contracting CD4+ clones; CD8+ ones were within EMRA.

cDNA libraries for TCR alpha and TCR beta, carrying sample barcodes and UMIs, came from 5'RACE with constant-segment primers. TCRdb ran MiXCR on the 5' RACE reads and lists one entry per CDR3 protein. Of almost 550,000 distinct CDR3 sequences detected, 20% appear once; the ten largest clones hold about 12%. Notes on this clonotype: What it recognizes is unknown.

V lost 5 bases and J 6 bases, leaving 7 bases between the germline ends. CDR1 is PRHDT and CDR2 is FYEKMQ in the germline V gene (reference sequence). The CDR3 contains 12 residues. The receptor's source is an adult woman who had mild COVID-19 (a few samples of this study predate the infection). Cell type and time point are not known. This chain uses TRBV13 with TRBJ2-2; D not resolved. Sequencing was carried out using PBMCs or a T cell subset sorted from them (not recorded which). Here the CDR3 DNA reads TGTGCCAGCAGCAGACGGCCCGGGGAGCTGTTTTTT. The encoded protein is CASSRRPGELFF. The variable domain in full, with the rest retrieved from reference TRBV13 and TRBJ2-2, is AAGVIQSPRHLIKEKRETATLKCYPIPRHDTVYWYQQGPGQDPQFLISFYEKMQSDKGSIPDRFSAQQFSDYHSELNMSSLELGDSALYFCASSRRPGELFFGEGSRLTVL.